This paragraph reports one T cell receptor (beta chain). This specimen comes from a study of blood T cell repertoires in COVID-19. About the research overall: Nucleic acid was either cDNA or gDNA, and it came from T cells, B-cell-depleted T cells, or PBMCs.

Generated by immunoSEQ multiplex PCR, the TCRdb table keeps only in-frame clones and is missing some. This sample has 200,000 or so clones, with approximately 79% found just once. The CDR3 runs to 14 residues. J lost 1 base, V lost 4 bases, and 3 bases had no gene match. Germline CDR1 is MNHEY and CDR2 is SVGAGI. The rearrangement uses TRBV6-5 and TRBJ2-7; the match to TRBD2 covers 8 bases. The sequenced material came from peripheral blood. This TCR came from a human donor in a cohort sampled during active COVID-19. In DNA form, the CDR3 reads TGTGCCAGCAGTTTGGGCGGGAGGTCCTACGAGCAGTACTTC. This gives the protein CASSLGGRSYEQYF.